This TCR beta chain was captured by sequencing in a study of T cells after yellow fever vaccination. Study-level results: The study found a weaker secondary response that peaked faster, day 5 versus 15.

Regarding this clonotype: Its antigen is as yet unknown.

5'RACE template switching added a universal primer site and UMIs to TCR cDNA. MiXCR, applied by TCRdb to the 5' RACE reads, yields one record per CDR3 protein. The sample has nearly 550,000 distinct CDR3 sequences, roughly 19% seen once. Germline V CDR1 and CDR2: MNHEY, SVGEGT. The CDR3 has 11 amino acids. Trimming cost V 1 base and J 15 bases, with 10 bases left between them. The receptor was isolated from a man aged 30-40 years who received the YFV17D yellow fever vaccine. This specimen consisted of PBMCs, obtained 15 days after the yellow fever booster vaccination. The chain recombines TRBV6-2 or TRBV6-3 with TRBJ2-1; D not resolved. CDR3 protein: CASSYLQAAFF. The CDR3 DNA sequence: TGTGCCAGCAGTTACTTGCAGGCGGCGTTCTTC.